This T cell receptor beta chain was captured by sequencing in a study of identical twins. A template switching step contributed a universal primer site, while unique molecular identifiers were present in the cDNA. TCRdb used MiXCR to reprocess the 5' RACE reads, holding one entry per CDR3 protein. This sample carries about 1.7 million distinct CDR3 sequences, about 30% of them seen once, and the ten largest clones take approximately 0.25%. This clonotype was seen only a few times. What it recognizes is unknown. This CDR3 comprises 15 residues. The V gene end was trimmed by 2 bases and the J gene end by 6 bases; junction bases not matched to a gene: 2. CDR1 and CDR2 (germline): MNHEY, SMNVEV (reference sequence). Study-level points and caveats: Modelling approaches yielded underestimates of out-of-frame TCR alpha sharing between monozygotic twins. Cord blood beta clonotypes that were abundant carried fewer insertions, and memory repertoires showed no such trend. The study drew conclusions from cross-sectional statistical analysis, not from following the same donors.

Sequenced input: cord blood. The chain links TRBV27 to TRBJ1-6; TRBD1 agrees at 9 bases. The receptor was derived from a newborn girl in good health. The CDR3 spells CASSLQDRGNSPLHF. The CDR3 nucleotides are TGTGCCAGCAGTTTACAGGACAGGGGTAATTCACCCCTCCACTTT.